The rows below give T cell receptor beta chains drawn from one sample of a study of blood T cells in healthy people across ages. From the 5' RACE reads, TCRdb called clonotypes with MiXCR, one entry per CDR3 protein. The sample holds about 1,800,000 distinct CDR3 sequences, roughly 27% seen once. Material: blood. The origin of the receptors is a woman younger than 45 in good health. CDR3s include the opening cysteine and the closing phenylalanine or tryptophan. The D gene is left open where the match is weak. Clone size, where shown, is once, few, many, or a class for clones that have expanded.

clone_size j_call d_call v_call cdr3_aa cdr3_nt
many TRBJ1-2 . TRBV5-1 CASSPYLRSEGYTF TGCGCCAGCAGCCCATACCTGAGGAGCGAGGGCTACACCTTC
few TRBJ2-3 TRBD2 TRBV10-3 CAISESPGGRTDTQYF TGTGCCATCAGTGAGTCGCCGGGAGGGCGTACAGATACGCAGTATTTT
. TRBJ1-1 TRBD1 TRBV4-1 CASSYGDRGGMNTEAFF TGCGCCAGCAGCTACGGGGACAGGGGAGGAATGAACACTGAAGCTTTCTTT
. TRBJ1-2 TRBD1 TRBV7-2 CASSSGGDSYGYTF TGTGCCAGCAGCTCAGGGGGGGACAGCTATGGCTACACCTTC
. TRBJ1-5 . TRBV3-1 CASSQSSSNQPQHF TGTGCCAGCAGTCAAAGTTCGAGCAATCAGCCCCAGCATTTT
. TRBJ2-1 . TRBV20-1 CSARDMRSGEQFF TGCAGTGCTAGAGATATGAGGTCTGGTGAGCAGTTCTTC
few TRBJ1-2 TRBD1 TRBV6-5 CASSRGQGKDYGYTF TGTGCCAGCAGCAGAGGACAGGGGAAGGATTATGGCTACACCTTC
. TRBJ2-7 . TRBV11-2 CASSLDISRDEQYF TGTGCCAGCAGCTTAGATATTTCAAGGGACGAGCAGTACTTC
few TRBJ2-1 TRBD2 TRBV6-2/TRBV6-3 CASSWTSGAYNEQFF TGTGCCAGCAGTTGGACTAGCGGCGCCTACAATGAGCAGTTCTTC
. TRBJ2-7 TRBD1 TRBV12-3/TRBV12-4 CASTKGTGTYEQYF TGTGCCAGCACCAAGGGGACAGGAACCTACGAGCAGTACTTC
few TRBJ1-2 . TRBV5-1 CASSSLDSNYGYTF TGCGCCAGCAGCTCCTTGGACAGTAACTATGGCTACACCTTC
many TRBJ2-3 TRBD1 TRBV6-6 CASSPSGTGDTQYF TGTGCCAGCAGTCCCAGTGGGACAGGAGATACGCAGTATTTT
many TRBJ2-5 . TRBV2 CASRDWQETQYF TGTGCCAGCAGGGACTGGCAAGAGACCCAGTACTTC
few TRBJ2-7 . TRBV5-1 CASSHGQGTYEQYF TGCGCCAGCAGCCACGGGCAGGGTACCTACGAGCAGTACTTC